The present entry profiles one TCR beta chain with its context. This CDR3 spans 16 amino acids. V gave up 5 bases and J gave up 2 bases; unmatched junction bases: 9. Germline CDR1 reads LNHDA; CDR2 reads SQIVND (reference sequence). Across roughly 25 US areas, participants ranged in age from about 18 to 90 years. The data belong to a study of blood T cell repertoires in COVID-19. The protocol was immunoSEQ multiplex PCR, while the TCRdb copy is restricted to in-frame clones and leaves out a portion. The sample records about 280,000 clones, just under 90% being singletons. This chain connects TRBV19 to TRBJ2-3; TRBD2 matches at 8 bases. This sequence was found in a woman aged 60-75 years who had recovered from COVID-19. Material for sequencing was PBMCs or T cells enriched from blood (not recorded which). CDR3 in amino acids: CASSVGLGGSTDTQYF. CDR3 sequence (DNA): TGTGCCAGTAGTGTGGGACTAGGTGGTTCCACAGATACGCAGTATTTT.